Shown below are 28 T cell receptor beta chains from a single sample sequenced in a study of metastatic and nonmetastatic thyroid tumors. Using MiXCR, TCRdb re-called clones from the PCR reads. This sample yields some 23,000 clones, of which 20% to 25% are seen a single time; approximately 13% belongs to the top ten. No patient received treatment before thyroid surgery. Sample: tumor tissue. The receptors were sampled from a female donor with papillary thyroid cancer or a benign thyroid nodule (not recorded which). Some clones in this sample may be carry-over from other donors' samples.

This clone has a count of ten or more. The chain combines TRBV29-1 with TRBJ1-1; D may be TRBD1 (6 bases). The V gene's germline CDR1 is SQVTM and CDR2 ANQGSEA. The CDR3 runs to 12 residues. The ends were cut back, 0 bases at V and 8 bases at J, with 10 bases in the middle. The CDR3 DNA reads TGCAGCGTTGAAGACGGGGGGCAAGAAGCTTTCTTT. Translated, it gives CSVEDGGQEAFF.

This rearrangement joins TRBV6-1 to TRBJ2-7, with TRBD1 matching 8 bases. The CDR3 sequence is 16 residues long. Per germline, CDR1 MNHNS and CDR2 SASEGT. Germline trimming cut 5 bases from V and 4 bases from J; bases unmatched to any gene: 13. CDR3 nucleotides: TGTGCCAGCAGTAATACAGGGGGTATAAGCTTTTACGAGCAGTACTTC. It codes for CASSNTGGISFYEQYF.

In its sample, this clone ranks as medium-sized. Other nucleotide sequences in the sample specify the same CDR3. This chain joins TRBV6-2 or TRBV6-3 and TRBJ2-7; tentatively, D is TRBD1 (6 bases). Germline values: CDR1 MNHEY, CDR2 SVGEGT. V shed 0 bases and J shed 2 bases, with 8 bases lying between them. This CDR3 has 14 residues. The CDR3 sequence is CASSYSWGPYEQYF. The CDR3 DNA sequence: TGTGCCAGCAGTTACTCGTGGGGGCCCTACGAGCAGTACTTC.

The CDR3 region is CASSEGHGGGYTF. For the CDR3, the DNA is TGTGCCAGCAGTGAAGGACATGGTGGTGGCTACACCTTC. The rearrangement joins TRBV6-1 to TRBJ1-2; D unresolved. This CDR3 region has 13 residues. With 1 base removed from V and 7 bases from J, the gap between germline ends came to 10 bases. Germline CDR1 MNHNS, CDR2 SASEGT.

V and J are TRBV20-1 and TRBJ1-1; 7 bases are shared with TRBD1. Germline CDR1 reads DFQATT; CDR2 reads SNEGSKA (reference sequence). The trim removed 0 bases at V and 0 bases at J, leaving 7 bases unmatched. This CDR3 is built from 16 residues. CDR3 amino acids: CSARDLGQAMNTEAFF. The CDR3 coding sequence is TGCAGTGCTAGAGACCTAGGACAGGCCATGAACACTGAAGCTTTCTTT.

This clone was picked up a small number of times. The rearrangement joins TRBV6-1 to TRBJ2-7; D remains ambiguous. Trimming shortened V by 8 bases and J by 4 bases, and 12 bases separated the two germline ends. The CDR3 consists of 12 residues. CDR1 is MNHNS, CDR2 SASEGT, per germline. The CDR3 spells CASEASNYEQYF. The CDR3 region has the DNA TGTGCCAGCGAGGCGTCTAATTACGAGCAGTACTTC.

This clone was found a few times. The genes are TRBV6-1 and TRBJ1-1; 8 bases line up with TRBD1. With V trimmed by 4 bases and J by 10 bases, 8 bases remained unmatched. Germline loops: CDR1 MNHNS, CDR2 SASEGT. The CDR3 loop spans 13 amino acids. The CDR3, as DNA: TGTGCCAGCAGTGGGACAGGGACCCTTAGAGCTTTCTTT. Encoded protein: CASSGTGTLRAFF.

This clone was seen ten or more times. The rearrangement links TRBV6-2 or TRBV6-3 to TRBJ2-3, with D maybe TRBD1 (5 bases). This CDR3 has 16 residues. V gave up 6 bases and J gave up 5 bases, with 21 bases separating them. Germline-derived CDR1 and CDR2 are MNHEY and SVGEGT. The CDR3 bases are TGTGCCAGCAGATCTCGTCGACAGATGGGCCGAGATACGCAGTATTTT. Its protein product is CASRSRRQMGRDTQYF.

This clone was observed at least ten times. The chain uses TRBV19 and TRBJ2-1, with 14 bases that match TRBD2. With V trimmed by 5 bases and J by 9 bases, 6 bases remained unmatched. CDR1 and CDR2 (germline): LNHDA, SQIVND (reference sequence). CDR3 size: 15 residues. This chain's CDR3 is CASSPRLAGGTEQFF. In nucleotides, the CDR3 is TGTGCCAGTAGTCCACGACTAGCGGGAGGGACTGAGCAGTTCTTC.

This clone was counted many times. The J gene is TRBJ1-3, the V gene TRBV19; D gene uncertain. CDR1 is LNHDA, CDR2 SQIVND, per germline (reference sequence). V was clipped by 9 bases and J by 0 bases, with 9 bases between them. This CDR3 is 13 amino acids long. This CDR3 reads CASLQNSGNTIYF. The CDR3 DNA follows: TGTGCCAGCCTCCAGAACTCTGGAAACACCATATATTTT.

The CDR3 protein is CASSDEDGQGYQPQHF. The CDR3 DNA reads TGTGCCAGCAGTGACGAGGACGGACAGGGGTATCAGCCCCAGCATTTT. The V and J genes are TRBV6-1 and TRBJ1-5, with 9 bases aligning to TRBD1. CDR1 is MNHNS and CDR2 is SASEGT in the germline V gene. The V and J ends lost 3 bases and 5 bases, in that order; junction bases with no gene match: 8. This CDR3 is 16 amino acids long.

This clone came up many times. The chain employs TRBV19 and TRBJ2-3; no definite D call. Germline V lookup: CDR1 LNHDA, CDR2 SQIVND (reference sequence). Trimming took off 1 base at V and 2 bases at J, with 7 bases between the two ends. The CDR3 has 14 amino acids. The CDR3 here is CASSIAGHTDTQYF. CDR3 DNA: TGTGCCAGTAGTATAGCGGGTCACACAGATACGCAGTATTTT.

This clone was seen at least ten times. V and J are TRBV7-9 and TRBJ2-7, with D maybe TRBD1 (5 bases). CDR1 and CDR2 (germline): SEHNR, FQNEAQ (reference sequence). The ends were cut back, 4 bases at V and 2 bases at J, with 9 bases in the middle. The CDR3 loop spans 13 amino acids. DNA of the CDR3: TGTGCCAGCAGCTGGACAAAAACCTACGAGCAGTACTTC. The encoded protein is CASSWTKTYEQYF.

In this sample, this clone turned up a few times. The gene calls are TRBV6-1 and TRBJ2-7, with 7 nucleotides matching TRBD1. The CDR3 length is 15 residues. The germline gives CDR1 MNHNS, CDR2 SASEGT. V shed 6 bases, J shed 1 base, and the junction held 9 bases outside the gene matches. The DNA for the CDR3 is TGTGCCAGCAGAAGGGGGACAGAGAAGTCCTACGAGCAGTACTTC. Its translation is CASRRGTEKSYEQYF.

With respect to this clone: The CDR3 carries no conserved terminal phenylalanine or tryptophan, so it likely arises from a read error. V usage is TRBV20-1 and J usage is TRBJ2-7, with TRBD2 matching 7 bases. CDR3 length: 13 residues. Germline V gene data show CDR1 as DFQATT and CDR2 as SNEGSKA (reference sequence). The CDR3 bases are TGCAGTTCTAGTTCGGCTAGCGGCTACGAGCAGTACCTC. Its translation: CSSSSASGYEQYL.

This clone showed up just a few times. The chain uses TRBV9 and TRBJ2-1; TRBD2 aligns across 10 bases. With V trimmed by 3 bases and J by 9 bases, 9 bases remained unmatched. CDR3 length: 15 amino acids. The germline gives CDR1 SGDLS, CDR2 YYNGEE. This CDR3 reads CASSALAGVAGEQFF. Here the CDR3 DNA reads TGTGCCAGCAGCGCCCTAGCGGGAGTTGCCGGTGAGCAGTTCTTC.

The V and J genes are TRBV5-4 and TRBJ2-7; D gene ambiguous. The CDR3 loop spans 17 amino acids. CDR1 and CDR2 from the germline V gene are SGHNT and YYREEE (reference sequence). Trimming stripped 1 base from V and 7 bases from J, with 24 bases between. The CDR3 DNA is TGTGCCAGCAGCTTGAAGCAGGCAGTTGGCCGTGGGAAGGAGCAGTACTTC. Protein sequence: CASSLKQAVGRGKEQYF.

The chain has TRBV11-3 and TRBJ2-7, with D possibly being TRBD2 (5 bases). Trimming took off 3 bases at V and 1 base at J, with 13 bases between the two ends. From germline, CDR1 is SGHNT and CDR2 YENEEA. The CDR3 runs to 15 residues. The CDR3 reads CASSLGVGGSYEQYF. The CDR3 DNA sequence: TGTGCCAGCAGCTTGGGAGTCGGCGGGTCCTACGAGCAGTACTTC.

CDR3 sequence: CASKTGAYEQYF. Written as DNA, the CDR3 is TGTGCCAGCAAAACAGGGGCCTACGAGCAGTACTTC. The rearrangement joins TRBV2 to TRBJ2-7, with 7 bases aligning to TRBD1. With 7 bases clipped from V and 2 bases from J, the junction kept 2 bases outside the gene matches. Germline CDR1 and CDR2: SNHLY and FYNNEI. The CDR3 is made up of 12 amino acids.

The table lists this clone with many counts. The chain has TRBV4-3 and TRBJ2-3, with 9 nucleotides matching TRBD1. CDR3 length: 16 residues. The V gene end was trimmed by 3 bases and the J gene end by 3 bases; junction bases not matched to a gene: 7. Germline loops: CDR1 LGHNA, CDR2 YSLEER. CDR3 amino acids: CASSQGPGQGTDTQYF. The CDR3 DNA sequence: TGCGCCAGCAGCCAGGGCCCGGGACAGGGAACAGATACGCAGTATTTT.

This clone showed up many times. The gene calls are TRBV4-3 and TRBJ1-3; no clear D. This CDR3 has 16 amino acids. Trimming took 0 bases from V and 0 from J, leaving 9 bases between them. Germline lookup yields CDR1 LGHNA and CDR2 YSLEER. The CDR3 loop reads CASSQEKAGSGNTIYF. The CDR3 DNA reads as TGCGCCAGCAGCCAAGAAAAAGCAGGCTCTGGAAACACCATATATTTT.

This clone was found many times. Possible read error: a much larger clone is one base away. J is TRBJ2-2 and V is TRBV6-2 or TRBV6-3; tentatively, D is TRBD1 or TRBD2 (5 bases each). Trimming cost V 5 bases and J 0 bases, with 19 bases left between them. This CDR3 region has 18 residues. CDR1 is MNHEY, CDR2 SVGEGT, per germline. CDR3 nucleotide sequence: TGTGCCAGCAGTATGCATCCCGGCTGGGACGCGAACACCGGGGAGCTGTTTTTT. Its translation: CASSMHPGWDANTGELFF.

The V and J genes are TRBV5-1 and TRBJ2-5; 10 bases map to TRBD1. The CDR3 is 14 amino acids. Trimming cost V 4 bases and J 6 bases; bases outside gene matches: 6. Germline CDR1 SGHRS, CDR2 YFSETQ. The CDR3 is CASSRGQGIKTQYF. The CDR3 DNA follows: TGCGCCAGCAGCAGGGGACAGGGGATTAAGACCCAGTACTTC.

The sample holds a few counts of this clone. The gene calls are TRBV6-1 and TRBJ1-3, with D maybe TRBD1 (5 bases). CDR1 is MNHNS, CDR2 SASEGT, per germline. V was pared by 4 bases and J by 4 bases, with 8 bases between. This CDR3 spans 13 amino acids. CDR3 amino acids: CASSGDGGNTIYF. The CDR3 DNA follows: TGTGCCAGCAGTGGGGACGGAGGAAACACCATATATTTT.

At least ten counts were recorded for this clone. The chain links TRBV3-1 to TRBJ2-7; D call uncertain. Looked up from germline, CDR1 is LGHDT and CDR2 is YNNKEL (reference sequence). This CDR3 spans 12 amino acids. V lost 5 bases to trimming and J lost 3 bases, with 8 bases between them. CDR3 residues: CASSGGGYEQYF. The CDR3 DNA reads as TGTGCCAGCAGCGGCGGTGGCTACGAGCAGTACTTC.

This clone was detected a few times. V is TRBV11-2 and J is TRBJ2-1, with D perhaps matching TRBD2 (6 bases). The CDR3 loop spans 17 amino acids. The V and J ends lost 1 base and 4 bases respectively, with 17 bases between them. CDR1 is SGHAT, CDR2 FQNNGV, per germline. The CDR3 DNA sequence: TGTGCCAGCAGCTTAGGGAGGGGTGGTAGCGGTTACAATGAGCAGTTCTTC. Translated: CASSLGRGGSGYNEQFF.

This clone was observed once. This chain joins TRBV5-1 and TRBJ2-5; D remains ambiguous. CDR1 and CDR2 from the germline V gene are SGHRS and YFSETQ. This CDR3 is 15 amino acids long. V lost 0 bases and J lost 0, with 9 bases in between. CDR3 DNA: TGCGCCAGCAGCTTGGCGGGCACGTACCAAGAGACCCAGTACTTC. This sequence encodes CASSLAGTYQETQYF.

This clone was observed a few times. At one end, the junction sequence differs from germline, possibly due to a read error. The chain couples TRBV12-3 or TRBV12-4 to TRBJ1-2; D possibly corresponds to TRBD1 (5 bases). This CDR3 spans 13 amino acids. The CDR3: CASSRGRVYGCTF. In DNA form, the CDR3 reads TGTGCCAGCAGTCGGGGCAGGGTCTATGGCTGCACCTTC.